The clone carrying this TCR beta chain was seen only a few times. Its antigen is undetermined. The time point is: baseline, week 1 (first vaccination visit). Indicated treatment: pre-vaccination baseline after standard-of-care therapy. The table came from immunoSEQ multiplex PCR; TCRdb's copy has only in-frame clones and leaves some out. Found here are under 80,000 clones, 80% to 90% of them singletons; the top ten hold under 3.5%. V was pared by 7 bases and J by 3 bases, with 7 bases of the junction left unmatched. The germline gives CDR1 SNHLY, CDR2 FYNNEI. The CDR3 extends over 14 amino acids. The data were obtained in a study of a mutant IDH1 vaccine in newly diagnosed glioma. Study-wide background: Males made up about 60% and females about 40% of treated patients, whose mean age was around 40 years. Study-wide points: Evidence of vaccine-induced immune responses was documented in 85% to 95% of patients.

V usage is TRBV2 and J usage is TRBJ2-7; the match to TRBD1 covers 9 bases. The clonotype was recovered from a man aged 25-45 years with glioma. Sequences were derived from PBMCs, sampled from a glioma patient treated with radiotherapy, temozolomide or both. CDR3 protein: CASKFGTGIYEQYF. Written as DNA, the CDR3 is TGTGCCAGCAAGTTCGGGACAGGGATCTACGAGCAGTACTTC.